Below, 21 T cell receptor beta chains from the same sample are listed, as sequenced in a study of Graves' ophthalmopathy and Graves' hyperthyroidism listed by TCRdb under 2018. Sequencer: Illumina HiSeq 2000. TCR beta CDR3 regions were amplified from RNA transcripts for repertoire sequencing. The first round of RT-PCR was done with HTBI primers and the Qiagen OneStep RT-PCR kit, and was followed by a second round of multiplex PCR, then size selection and purification. TCRdb's own reprocessing of the public reads used fastp at Q25 and MiXCR and kept productive beta chains. Under each unique CDR3 protein, matching rows form one entry showing the most common genes and DNA. The sample table holds under 350,000 distinct CDR3 sequences, of which 15% to 20% were seen once. In total, the top ten clones hold roughly an eighth of the sample. The sequenced sample consisted of peripheral blood. These receptors were collected from an adult man with Graves' ophthalmopathy.

This chain uses TRBV6-1 with TRBJ2-7; D is uncertain. CDR1 and CDR2 (germline): MNHNS, SASEGT. The CDR3 length is 14 residues. With 2 bases removed from V and 5 bases from J, the gap between germline ends came to 13 bases. This chain's CDR3 is CASSEQPAADEQYF. The CDR3 DNA reads TGTGCCAGCAGTGAACAACCTGCTGCCGACGAGCAGTACTTC.

This clonotype was detected many times. The chain employs TRBV6-5 and TRBJ2-5; D gene uncertain. Trimming shortened V by 0 bases and J by 4 bases, and 12 bases separated the two germline ends. The CDR3 extends over 15 amino acids. Looked up from germline, CDR1 is MNHEY and CDR2 is SVGAGI. The chain's CDR3 is CASSYSKLVAETQYF. In nucleotides, the CDR3 is TGTGCCAGCAGTTACTCGAAGCTAGTAGCAGAGACCCAGTACTTC.

This clonotype occurred a few times. CDR3 region: CATTAGWGPQSNQPQHF. DNA for the CDR3: TGTGCCACCACGGCGGGGTGGGGACCCCAGAGTAATCAGCCCCAGCATTTT. The rearrangement links TRBV19 to TRBJ1-5, with a tentative D call TRBD1 (5 bases). This CDR3 contains 17 residues. The germline V gene has CDR1 LNHDA and CDR2 SQIVND (reference sequence). The ends were cut back, 10 bases at V and 4 bases at J, with 26 bases in the middle.

This clonotype was seen ten or more times. The CDR3 sequence is CAISDGTYSNQPQHF. DNA of the CDR3: TGTGCCATCAGTGATGGAACATATAGCAATCAGCCCCAGCATTTT. This chain joins TRBV10-3 and TRBJ1-5; unclear D gene. The CDR3 consists of 15 residues. The germline V gene encodes CDR1 ENHRY and CDR2 SYGVKD. V dropped 3 bases and J dropped 0 bases, with 9 bases sitting between them.

This clonotype was counted ten times or more. The CDR3 sequence is CAISESLAGQGPQHF. The CDR3 DNA reads as TGTGCCATCAGTGAGTCCTTGGCAGGTCAGGGGCCCCAGCATTTT. This chain links TRBV10-3 with TRBJ1-5, with D possibly matching TRBD1 (5 bases). Trimming took 0 bases from V and 9 from J, leaving 15 bases between them. The CDR3 has 15 amino acids. Germline V gives CDR1 ENHRY, CDR2 SYGVKD.

In its sample, this clonotype was seen many times. The chain links TRBV20-1 to TRBJ2-2; 8 nucleotides align to TRBD2. J lost 4 bases, V lost 0 bases, and 10 bases had no gene match. Per the germline V gene, CDR1 is DFQATT and CDR2 is SNEGSKA (reference sequence). The CDR3 loop spans 17 amino acids. In DNA form, the CDR3 reads TGCAGTGCTAGAGATGCTAGCGGGCCCCTCAGCACCGGGGAGCTGTTTTTT. This encodes CSARDASGPLSTGELFF.

There are many counts of this clonotype. The chain links TRBV7-9 to TRBJ1-1; no reliable D call. Germline CDR1 is SEHNR and CDR2 is FQNEAQ (reference sequence). V was shortened by 4 bases and J by 1 base, with 10 bases between the two germline ends. The CDR3 runs 14 residues. The CDR3 region is CASSSREGNTEAFF. CDR3 coding DNA: TGTGCCAGCAGCTCCCGGGAGGGGAACACTGAAGCTTTCTTT.

This clonotype showed up many times. This chain uses TRBV30 with TRBJ2-2; no clear D gene. CDR1 GTSNPN and CDR2 SVGIG come from the germline V gene (reference sequence). Trimming took 4 bases from V and 5 from J, leaving 5 bases between them. The CDR3 contains 11 residues. DNA for the CDR3: TGTGCCTGGATCAGGACCGGGGAGCTGTTTTTT. It encodes CAWIRTGELFF.

This clonotype was detected many times. V and J are TRBV6-5 and TRBJ2-5; tentatively, D is TRBD1 or TRBD2 (5 bases each). The CDR3 is 17 residues long. The germline CDR1 and CDR2 sequences are MNHEY and SVGAGI. Deletions cut 0 bases from V and 5 bases from J, with 19 bases between. The CDR3 DNA reads TGTGCCAGCAGTTACTCAACCTGGGCAGGGACGCGGGAGACCCAGTACTTC. Protein: CASSYSTWAGTRETQYF.

This clonotype was counted ten times or more. The genes are TRBV11-2 and TRBJ2-2, with unresolved D. Germline V gene lookup returns CDR1 SGHAT and CDR2 FQNNGV. This CDR3 is 14 amino acids long. Trimming shortened V by 2 bases and J by 6 bases, and 10 bases separated the two germline ends. CDR3 DNA: TGTGCCAGCAGCTTATTGTACGTGCCCGGGGAGCTGTTTTTT. As protein: CASSLLYVPGELFF.

This clonotype was seen ten or more times. This sequence joins TRBV7-2 and TRBJ2-5; unclear D gene. The CDR3 totals 15 residues. V shed 2 bases and J shed 7 bases, with 17 bases lying between them. Looked up from germline, CDR1 is SGHTA and CDR2 is FQGNSA. The CDR3 spells CASSLSPGRVGTQYF. DNA of the CDR3: TGTGCCAGCAGCTTAAGTCCAGGACGTGTGGGGACCCAGTACTTC. Full variable domain (outside the CDR3, taken from reference TRBV7-2 and TRBJ2-5): GAGVSQSPSNKVTEKGKDVELRCDPISGHTALYWYRQSLGQGLEFLIYFQGNSAPDKSGLPSDRFSAERTGGSVSTLTIQRTQQEDSAVYLCASSLSPGRVGTQYFGPGTRLLVL.

This clonotype was counted at least ten times. CDR3 coding DNA: TGCAGTGCTAGAAAATTGAAAGAGACCCAGTACTTC. The encoded protein is CSARKLKETQYF. This chain connects TRBV20-1 to TRBJ2-5; D call uncertain. Trimming pared 2 bases from V and 3 bases from J, leaving 7 bases between. Looked up from germline, CDR1 is DFQATT and CDR2 is SNEGSKA (reference sequence). This CDR3 region has 12 residues.

In nucleotides, the CDR3 is TGTGCCAGCAGTTTTAGCCAGTGGGCCCTTTCCAGCGGGGAGCTGTTTTTT. Protein product: CASSFSQWALSSGELFF. The rearrangement links TRBV12-3 or TRBV12-4 to TRBJ2-2, with D unresolved. V dropped 3 bases and J dropped 7 bases, with 21 bases sitting between them. The CDR3 length is 17 residues.

This clonotype showed up just a few times. Germline and junction disagree at one end, which may indicate a read error. The chain carries TRBV6-1 and TRBJ1-1; D possibly corresponds to TRBD1 (5 bases). The V gene's germline CDR1 is MNHNS and CDR2 SASEGT. The CDR3 loop spans 15 amino acids. This CDR3 is CASTQTAPLNTEASF. The DNA for the CDR3 is TGTGCCAGCACCCAGACAGCGCCTCTGAACACTGAAGCTTCCTTT.

This clonotype was seen many times. The chain is built from TRBV4-2 and TRBJ2-2; 11 bases are a match to TRBD2. V shed 4 bases, J shed 0 bases, and the junction held 7 bases outside the gene matches. CDR3 size: 18 residues. Germline lookup yields CDR1 LGHNA and CDR2 YNFKEQ. The chain's CDR3 is CASSPLAGGPPNTGELFF. Written as DNA, the CDR3 is TGTGCCAGCAGCCCATTAGCGGGAGGGCCACCGAACACCGGGGAGCTGTTTTTT.

This clonotype showed up many times. The chain joins TRBV7-9 to TRBJ1-1; D possibly corresponds to TRBD1 (5 bases). The CDR3 has 15 residues. The germline gives CDR1 SEHNR, CDR2 FQNEAQ (reference sequence). The V end was cut by 2 bases, the J end by 5 bases, with 15 bases between. The CDR3 DNA sequence: TGTGCCAGCAGCTTATCGGGGGGTGTGAGGACTGAAGCTTTCTTT. This encodes CASSLSGGVRTEAFF.

This clonotype was observed many times. The chain combines TRBV6-5 with TRBJ2-7, with TRBD2 matching over 8 bases. The germline V gene has CDR1 MNHEY and CDR2 SVGAGI. V shed 2 bases and J 4 bases; nucleotides not matched to a gene: 7. The CDR3 is 15 residues long. CDR3 sequence: CASSYGRGGPYEQYF. CDR3 sequence (DNA): TGTGCCAGCAGTTACGGTCGGGGGGGCCCATACGAGCAGTACTTC.

This clonotype was seen ten or more times. The chain combines TRBV7-9 with TRBJ2-5; no firm D call. This CDR3 is 13 amino acids long. Germline lookup yields CDR1 SEHNR and CDR2 FQNEAQ (reference sequence). Trimming took off 5 bases at V and 5 bases at J, with 12 bases between the two ends. The CDR3: CASSQGLGETQYF. The CDR3 DNA sequence: TGTGCCAGCAGCCAAGGGCTTGGGGAGACCCAGTACTTC.

At least ten counts were recorded for this clonotype. The chain recombines TRBV12-3 or TRBV12-4 with TRBJ2-1, with unresolved D. This CDR3 region has 11 residues. V was cut by 1 base and J by 6 bases, with 1 base left in between. CDR3 in DNA: TGTGCCAGCAGTTTAGTCAATGAGCAGTTCTTC. It codes for CASSLVNEQFF.

This clonotype was recorded many times. The chain recombines TRBV19 with TRBJ2-2; D unclear. Trimming took 7 bases from V and 0 from J, leaving 9 bases between them. The CDR3 covers 14 residues. The germline V gene has CDR1 LNHDA and CDR2 SQIVND (reference sequence). The CDR3 here is CASKRQANTGELFF. CDR3 coding DNA: TGTGCCAGTAAGAGGCAGGCGAACACCGGGGAGCTGTTTTTT.

The chain uses TRBV4-3 and TRBJ2-5, with a weak D call TRBD1 (5 bases). CDR1 and CDR2 from the germline V gene are LGHNA and YSLEER. CDR3 size: 18 residues. V was clipped by 0 bases and J by 0 bases, with 17 bases between them. The CDR3 DNA reads TGCGCCAGCAGCCAAGATCTTAGTTCAGGGAACCACCAAGAGACCCAGTACTTC. Translating gives CASSQDLSSGNHQETQYF.